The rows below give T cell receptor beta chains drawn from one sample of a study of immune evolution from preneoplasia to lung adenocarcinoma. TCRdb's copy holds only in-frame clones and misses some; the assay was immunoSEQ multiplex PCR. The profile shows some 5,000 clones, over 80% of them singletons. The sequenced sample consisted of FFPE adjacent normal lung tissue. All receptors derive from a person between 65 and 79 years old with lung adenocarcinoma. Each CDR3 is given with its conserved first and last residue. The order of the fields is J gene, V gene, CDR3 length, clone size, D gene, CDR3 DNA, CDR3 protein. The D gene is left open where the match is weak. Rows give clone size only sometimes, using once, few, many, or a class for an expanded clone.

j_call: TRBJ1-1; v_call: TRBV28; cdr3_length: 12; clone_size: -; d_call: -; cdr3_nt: TGTGCCAGCAGCTCTCGGACGGCTGAAGCTTTCTTT; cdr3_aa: CASSSRTAEAFF
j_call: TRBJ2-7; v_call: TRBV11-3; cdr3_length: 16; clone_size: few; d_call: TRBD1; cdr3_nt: TGTGCCAGCCAAAAGAGCGCCGGGACAGGCTCCTACGAGCAGTACTTC; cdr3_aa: CASQKSAGTGSYEQYF
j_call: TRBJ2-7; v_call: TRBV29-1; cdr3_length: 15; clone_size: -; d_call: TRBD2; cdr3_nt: TGCAGCGCCGTTGCCCCACTAGCGGGAGTGCACGAGCAGTACTTC; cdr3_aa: CSAVAPLAGVHEQYF
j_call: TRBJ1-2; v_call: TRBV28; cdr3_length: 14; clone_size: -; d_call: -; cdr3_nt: TGTGCCAGCAGCCCCAACAGGTACCGGGGTGGCTGCACCTTC; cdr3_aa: CASSPNRYRGGCTF
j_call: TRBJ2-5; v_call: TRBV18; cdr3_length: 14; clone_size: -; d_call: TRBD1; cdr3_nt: TGTGCCAGCTCACCACAGGGGGCTGGGGAGACCCAGTACTTC; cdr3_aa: CASSPQGAGETQYF
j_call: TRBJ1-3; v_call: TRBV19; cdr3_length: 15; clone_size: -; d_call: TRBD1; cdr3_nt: TGTGCCACCACCCGGGACAGAATCTCTGGAAACACCATATATTTT; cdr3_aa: CATTRDRISGNTIYF
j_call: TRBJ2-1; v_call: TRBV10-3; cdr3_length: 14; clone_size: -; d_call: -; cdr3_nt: TGTGCCATCAGTGAGTCGACTGGGGGCAATGAGCAGTTCTTC; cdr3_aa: CAISESTGGNEQFF
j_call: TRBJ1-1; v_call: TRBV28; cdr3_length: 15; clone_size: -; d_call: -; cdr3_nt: TGTGCCAGCAGTGGACACAGGGCTGGGAACACTGAAGCTTTCTTT; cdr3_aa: CASSGHRAGNTEAFF
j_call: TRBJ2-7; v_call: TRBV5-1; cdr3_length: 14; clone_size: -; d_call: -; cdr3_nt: TGCGCCAGCAGCTCGGAGGCAGGCACCTACGAGCAGTACTTC; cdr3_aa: CASSSEAGTYEQYF
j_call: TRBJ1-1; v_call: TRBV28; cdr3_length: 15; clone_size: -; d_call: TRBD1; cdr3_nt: TGTGCCAGCAGGGGACAGGGGGCGGAGAACACTGAAGCTTTCTTT; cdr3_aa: CASRGQGAENTEAFF
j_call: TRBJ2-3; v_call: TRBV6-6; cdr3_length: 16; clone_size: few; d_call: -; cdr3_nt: TGTGCCAGCAGACGCGCAGGGGGGAACAACGCAGATACGCAGTATTTT; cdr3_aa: CASRRAGGNNADTQYF
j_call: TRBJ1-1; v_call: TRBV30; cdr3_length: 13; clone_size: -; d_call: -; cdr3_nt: TGTGCCTGGAACTGGGGCTCGAACACTGAAGCTTTCTTT; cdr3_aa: CAWNWGSNTEAFF
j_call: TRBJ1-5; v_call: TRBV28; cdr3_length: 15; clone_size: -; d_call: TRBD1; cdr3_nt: TGTGCCAGCAGCCCGGGACAGGGGGCCTATCAGCCCCAGCATTTT; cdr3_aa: CASSPGQGAYQPQHF
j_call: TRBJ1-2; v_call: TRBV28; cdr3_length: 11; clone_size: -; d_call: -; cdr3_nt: TGTGCCAGCAGCCGGACAGATAGCTACACCTTC; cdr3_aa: CASSRTDSYTF
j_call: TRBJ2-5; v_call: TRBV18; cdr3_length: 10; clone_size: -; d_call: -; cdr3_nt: TGTGCCAGCTCAGAGGAGACCCAGTACTTC; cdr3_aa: CASSEETQYF
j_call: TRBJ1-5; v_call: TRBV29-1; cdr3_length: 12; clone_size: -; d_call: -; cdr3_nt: TGCAGCGTACGGACCTCGGGTCAGCCCCAGCATTTT; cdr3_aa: CSVRTSGQPQHF
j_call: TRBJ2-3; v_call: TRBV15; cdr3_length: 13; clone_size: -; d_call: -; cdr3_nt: TGTGCCACCAGCCCCCAGGGGGAGGGTACGCAGTATTTT; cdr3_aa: CATSPQGEGTQYF
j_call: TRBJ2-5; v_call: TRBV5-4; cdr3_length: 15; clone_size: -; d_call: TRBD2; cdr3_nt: TGTGCCAGCAGGGAAGGACTAGCGGGGAAAGAGACCCAGTACTTC; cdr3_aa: CASREGLAGKETQYF
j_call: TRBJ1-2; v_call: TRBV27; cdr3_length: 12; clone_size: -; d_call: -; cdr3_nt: TGTGCCTCCCGATCGGGAGTGGAGGGCTACACCTTC; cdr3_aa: CASRSGVEGYTF
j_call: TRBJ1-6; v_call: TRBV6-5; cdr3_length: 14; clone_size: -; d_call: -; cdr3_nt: TGTGCCAGCAGTTACCCGGGGCATAATTCACCCCTCCACTTT; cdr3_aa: CASSYPGHNSPLHF
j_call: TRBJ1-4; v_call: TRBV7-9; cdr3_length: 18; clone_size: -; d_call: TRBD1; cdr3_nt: TGTGCCAGCAGCCGCGGACAGGGCCTCACAACAACTAATGAAAAACTGTTTTTT; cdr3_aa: CASSRGQGLTTTNEKLFF